The 32 T cell receptor beta chains below come from one sample, sequenced in a study of blood T cell repertoires in COVID-19. Sequencing was performed with immunoSEQ multiplex PCR; in TCRdb, only in-frame clones are kept and a portion is missing. This sample has a few hundred thousand clones; 85% to 90% occur once, and the top ten carry around 1.7%. The sequencing sample was made of PBMCs or T cells enriched from blood (not recorded which). These TCRs come from a woman aged 18-29 years with acute COVID-19.

This clone was seen just once. This sequence joins TRBV6-2 or TRBV6-3 and TRBJ2-4, with 14 bases lining up with TRBD2. CDR1 and CDR2 (germline): MNHEY, SVGEGT. The CDR3 has 15 amino acids. V trimming: 6 bases; J trimming: 6 bases; junction bases outside the gene matches: 4. The CDR3 spells CASSGLAGGRNIQYF. CDR3 nucleotides: TGTGCCAGCAGCGGACTAGCGGGAGGTCGAAACATTCAGTACTTC.

The V gene is TRBV4-1, the J gene TRBJ2-7; TRBD2 matches at 10 bases. This CDR3 has 16 residues. CDR1 is MGHRA, CDR2 YSYEKL, per germline. V dropped 5 bases and J dropped 7; count of bases not matched to a gene: 14. CDR3 sequence: CASSNLRLAGAGEQYF. The CDR3, as DNA: TGCGCCAGCAGCAACCTGAGGCTAGCGGGAGCCGGGGAGCAGTACTTC.

The rearrangement joins TRBV29-1 to TRBJ1-5; D gene unclear. The CDR3 is made up of 13 amino acids. V was shortened by 5 bases and J by 1 base, with 9 bases between the two germline ends. In germline, CDR1 is SQVTM, CDR2 ANQGSEA. CDR3 protein: CSVPPRSNQPQHF. The DNA of the CDR3 is TGCAGCGTTCCCCCCAGGAGCAATCAGCCCCAGCATTTT. Together with reference TRBV29-1 and TRBJ1-5, the CDR3 gives the full variable domain: SAVISQKPSRDICQRGTSLTIQCQVDSQVTMMFWYRQQPGQSLTLIATANQGSEATYESGFVIDKFPISRPNLTFSTLTVSNMSPEDSSIYLCSVPPRSNQPQHFGDGTRLSIL.

This clone was counted at least ten times. The chain recombines TRBV7-2 with TRBJ1-4; D is perhaps TRBD1 (5 bases). The V end lost 2 bases, the J end lost 7 bases, and 14 bases lay between the germline ends. The germline CDR1 and CDR2 sequences are SGHTA and FQGNSA. The CDR3 is 15 amino acids. CDR3 DNA sequence: TGTGCCAGCAGCTTAAGCCAGGGCGGGGGTGAAAAACTGTTTTTT. The encoded protein is CASSLSQGGGEKLFF. The full variable domain, rest sourced from reference TRBV7-2 and TRBJ1-4, is GAGVSQSPSNKVTEKGKDVELRCDPISGHTALYWYRQSLGQGLEFLIYFQGNSAPDKSGLPSDRFSAERTGGSVSTLTIQRTQQEDSAVYLCASSLSQGGGEKLFFGSGTQLSVL.

This rearrangement joins TRBV10-3 to TRBJ1-2, with TRBD1 identical over 11 bases. With 6 bases clipped from V and 0 bases from J, the junction kept 12 bases outside the gene matches. The CDR3 covers 18 residues. Germline loops: CDR1 ENHRY, CDR2 SYGVKD. The CDR3 nucleotides are TGTGCCATCAGGGGCTTGAAGGACAGGGGGCCCCCTAACTATGGCTACACCTTC. This translates into CAIRGLKDRGPPNYGYTF.

The CDR3 here is CSVEDYTGGRYGYTF. The CDR3 nucleotides are TGCAGCGTTGAAGATTATACAGGGGGCAGATATGGCTACACCTTC. The V call is TRBV29-1, the J call TRBJ1-2; 9 nucleotides line up with TRBD1. This CDR3 spans 15 amino acids. CDR1 and CDR2 (germline): SQVTM, ANQGSEA. Germline trimming cut 0 bases from V and 5 bases from J; bases unmatched to any gene: 7.

The J gene is TRBJ2-3, the V gene TRBV15; D might be TRBD2 (8 bases). The germline gives CDR1 LNHNV, CDR2 YYDKDF (reference sequence). The V gene lost 11 bases and the J gene lost 2 bases, with 17 bases spanning the gap. The CDR3 extends over 14 amino acids. As DNA, the CDR3 is TGTGCCTCCCGGGAGGGGGCACCCACAGATACGCAGTATTTT. Translated: CASREGAPTDTQYF.

The V gene is TRBV6-5, the J gene TRBJ1-6, with D perhaps matching TRBD1 (6 bases). The CDR3 consists of 16 residues. In germline, CDR1 is MNHEY, CDR2 SVGAGI. The V end was cut by 2 bases, the J end by 0 bases, with 8 bases between. The CDR3 loop is CASSYTGSSYNSPLHF. The CDR3 DNA reads TGTGCCAGCAGTTACACAGGGAGCTCCTATAATTCACCCCTCCACTTT.

The genes are TRBV5-6 and TRBJ2-2; 8 bases are shared with TRBD2. V lost 4 bases to trimming and J lost 1 base; unmatched junction nucleotides: 6. This CDR3 has 16 residues. CDR1 and CDR2 (germline): SGHDT, YYEEEE. As DNA, the CDR3 is TGTGCCAGCAGCCTCAGCGGGAGATTGAACACCGGGGAGCTGTTTTTT. Protein: CASSLSGRLNTGELFF.

V and J are TRBV3-1 (or the pseudogene TRBV3-2) and TRBJ1-3, with a tentative D call TRBD1 (6 bases). This CDR3 has 14 amino acids. V was pared by 7 bases and J by 3 bases, with 13 bases between. Per the germline V gene, CDR1 is LGHDT and CDR2 is YNNKEL (reference sequence). CDR3 in amino acids: CASTPGQHGNTIYF. The CDR3 bases are TGTGCCAGCACCCCAGGACAGCATGGAAACACCATATATTTT.

The V and J genes are TRBV7-9 and TRBJ2-3; 14 bases fit TRBD2. V was clipped by 5 bases and J by 1 base; unmatched bases: 8. The CDR3 is 18 amino acids. Germline V gene lookup returns CDR1 SEHNR and CDR2 FQNEAQ (reference sequence). This CDR3 reads CASSHRTSGRFGTDTQYF. CDR3 coding DNA: TGTGCCAGCAGCCACCGGACTAGCGGGAGGTTCGGCACAGATACGCAGTATTTT.

The chain joins TRBV15 to TRBJ2-7; D might be TRBD2 (5 bases). The V gene lost 8 bases and the J gene lost 2 bases, with 13 bases spanning the gap. Germline lookup yields CDR1 LNHNV and CDR2 YYDKDF (reference sequence). This CDR3 contains 13 residues. The CDR3 here is CATSRRVTYEQYF. DNA of the CDR3: TGTGCCACCTCTAGGCGGGTCACCTACGAGCAGTACTTC.

As to this clone: A junction boundary mismatches the germline segment, possibly from a read error. This chain joins TRBV3-1 (or the pseudogene TRBV3-2) and TRBJ1-1; D gene uncertain. Looked up from germline, CDR1 is LGHDT and CDR2 is YNNKEL (reference sequence). The CDR3 spans 12 residues. The CDR3 DNA follows: TGTGCCAGCAGTCAAGCCCTCACTGAAGCTTTCTTT. As protein: CASSQALTEAFF.

This chain links TRBV10-3 with TRBJ2-5, with D possibly being TRBD2 (5 bases). CDR1 and CDR2 (germline): ENHRY, SYGVKD. This CDR3 is built from 15 residues. The V and J ends lost 9 bases and 1 base respectively, with 18 bases between them. The CDR3 sequence is CAIRSGNLFQETQYF. In DNA form, the CDR3 reads TGTGCCATACGTTCCGGGAATCTATTCCAAGAGACCCAGTACTTC.

The rearrangement uses TRBV29-1 and TRBJ1-1; no clear D gene. Germline V lookup: CDR1 SQVTM, CDR2 ANQGSEA. The germline V and J ends were trimmed by 3 bases and 1 base, with 9 bases remaining between them. The CDR3 runs 13 residues. The CDR3, as DNA: TGCAGCGTTGACCGCGTCGGGAACACTGAAGCTTTCTTT. Amino acid sequence: CSVDRVGNTEAFF.

The count of this clone is one. The V and J genes are TRBV10-3 and TRBJ2-3; the D gene is possibly TRBD1 (5 bases). V lost 3 bases to trimming and J lost 1 base, with 11 bases between them. CDR3 size: 15 residues. CDR1 ENHRY and CDR2 SYGVKD come from the germline V gene. Written as DNA, the CDR3 is TGTGCCATCAGTGAACCCCAGGGCGGCACAGATACGCAGTATTTT. This sequence encodes CAISEPQGGTDTQYF.

The rearrangement joins TRBV6-5 to TRBJ2-7, with D unclear. Germline V CDR1 and CDR2: MNHEY, SVGAGI. The CDR3 runs to 14 residues. With 6 bases removed from V and 0 bases from J, the gap between germline ends came to 12 bases. CDR3 nucleotides: TGTGCCAGCAGCGCGTACTTATCCTCCTACGAGCAGTACTTC. Protein: CASSAYLSSYEQYF.

The V call is TRBV13, the J call TRBJ1-1; TRBD1 aligns across 9 bases. After removal of 5 bases from V and 6 bases from J, the junction contained 13 bases not matched to a gene. This CDR3 has 16 amino acids. Germline lookup yields CDR1 PRHDT and CDR2 FYEKMQ (reference sequence). The CDR3 loop reads CASSGPEDRGIAEAFF. The CDR3 region has the DNA TGTGCCAGCAGCGGGCCGGAGGACAGGGGAATTGCTGAAGCTTTCTTT.

J is TRBJ1-5 and V is TRBV18; perhaps TRBD1 as D (5 bases). The CDR3 totals 15 residues. V was pared by 6 bases and J by 4 bases, with 16 bases between. Germline values: CDR1 KGHSH, CDR2 LQKENI. CDR3 sequence reads: CASSSGGLRNQPQHF. The DNA of the CDR3 is TGTGCCAGCTCCTCCGGGGGACTAAGAAATCAGCCCCAGCATTTT.

The chain combines TRBV4-3 with TRBJ1-2; D unclear. The CDR3 has 15 amino acids. V lost 0 bases and J lost 0, with 8 bases in between. Germline V gene lookup returns CDR1 LGHNA and CDR2 YSLEER. Here the CDR3 reads CASSQDGTANYGYTF. The CDR3 DNA follows: TGCGCCAGCAGCCAAGACGGTACGGCTAACTATGGCTACACCTTC.

The rearrangement uses TRBV7-2 and TRBJ1-4; weak D call: TRBD1 (6 bases). From germline, CDR1 is SGHTA and CDR2 FQGNSA. Trimming left V 0 bases short and J 7 bases short, with 18 bases between. CDR3 length: 17 amino acids. The DNA for the CDR3 is TGTGCCAGCAGCTTAGCGGACAGCCTATACGCCTTTGAAAAACTGTTTTTT. Protein product: CASSLADSLYAFEKLFF.

This clone was recorded once. V is TRBV5-1 and J is TRBJ2-7; D is perhaps TRBD1 (6 bases). V was clipped by 1 base and J by 3 bases, with 11 bases between them. Germline CDR1 and CDR2: SGHRS and YFSETQ. The CDR3 has 14 residues. The CDR3 sequence: CASSLQGSNYEQYF. As DNA, the CDR3 is TGCGCCAGCAGCTTGCAGGGGAGTAACTACGAGCAGTACTTC.

The rearrangement links TRBV28 to TRBJ2-7; D perhaps matches TRBD2 (5 bases). The CDR3 has 11 amino acids. The germline V and J ends were trimmed by 9 bases and 2 bases, with 8 bases remaining between them. CDR1 is MDHEN and CDR2 is SYDVKM in the germline V gene. The CDR3 spells CASTGTYEQYF. CDR3 nucleotides: TGTGCCAGTACCGGGACCTACGAGCAGTACTTC.

V usage is TRBV5-1 and J usage is TRBJ1-1, with unresolved D. The germline V and J ends were trimmed by 1 base and 3 bases, with 10 bases remaining between them. Per germline, CDR1 SGHRS and CDR2 YFSETQ. The CDR3 is 14 residues long. CDR3 loop: CASSLRRGDTEAFF. The CDR3 region has the DNA TGCGCCAGCAGCTTGCGCAGAGGAGACACTGAAGCTTTCTTT.

The chain combines TRBV28 with TRBJ2-7, with TRBD2 identical over 11 bases. This CDR3 has 14 amino acids. Germline lookup yields CDR1 MDHEN and CDR2 SYDVKM. J lost 2 bases, V lost 7 bases, and 4 bases had no gene match. The CDR3 DNA sequence: TGTGCCAGCACCCCGGGACTAGCGGCCTACGAGCAGTACTTC. Its translation is CASTPGLAAYEQYF.

Only a few counts were recorded for this clone. V gene TRBV27 combines with J gene TRBJ2-7; TRBD2 agrees at 7 bases. V shed 6 bases and J 0 bases; nucleotides not matched to a gene: 11. CDR1 is MNHEY and CDR2 is SMNVEV in the germline V gene (reference sequence). The CDR3 runs to 16 residues. The CDR3: CASSRRSGLHSYEQYF. The CDR3 DNA follows: TGTGCCAGCAGCAGACGATCGGGACTACACTCCTACGAGCAGTACTTC.

This clone has more than one count but fewer than ten. The chain uses TRBV25-1 and TRBJ1-5; 9 positions match TRBD1. Germline loops: CDR1 MGHDK, CDR2 SYGVNS. V lost 4 bases to trimming and J lost 3 bases; unmatched junction nucleotides: 4. The CDR3 totals 15 residues. CDR3 sequence: CASSGDRDLNQPQHF. Here the CDR3 DNA reads TGTGCCAGCAGTGGGGACAGGGACCTCAATCAGCCCCAGCATTTT.

The chain uses TRBV29-1 and TRBJ1-2; 7 bases map to TRBD1. The V segment lost 6 bases and the J segment 6 bases; nucleotides outside the gene matches: 7. The CDR3 spans 12 residues. Germline CDR1 and CDR2: SQVTM and ANQGSEA. Written as DNA, the CDR3 is TGCAGCGTCCTCAGGGGGTCTCATGGCTACACCTTC. Protein product: CSVLRGSHGYTF. Full variable domain (rest looked up from reference TRBV29-1 and TRBJ1-2): SAVISQKPSRDICQRGTSLTIQCQVDSQVTMMFWYRQQPGQSLTLIATANQGSEATYESGFVIDKFPISRPNLTFSTLTVSNMSPEDSSIYLCSVLRGSHGYTFGSGTRLTVV.

A few counts support this clone. The chain is built from TRBV10-1 and TRBJ2-7, with 7 bases lining up with TRBD1. Trimming at V came to 3 bases and at J to 4 bases, leaving 6 bases not matched to a gene. CDR1 and CDR2 (germline): WNHNN, SYGVQD (reference sequence). The CDR3 sequence is 14 residues long. DNA for the CDR3: TGCGCCAGCAGTGACCGGGACAGACCTTACGAGCAGTACTTC. Its translation: CASSDRDRPYEQYF.

V gene TRBV5-6 combines with J gene TRBJ2-2; D ambiguous. CDR1 is SGHDT and CDR2 is YYEEEE in the germline V gene. V was clipped by 0 bases and J by 7 bases, with 4 bases between them. The CDR3 covers 12 residues. The CDR3 reads CASSLGDGELFF. As DNA, the CDR3 is TGTGCCAGCAGCTTGGGAGACGGGGAGCTGTTTTTT.

The rearrangement joins TRBV14 to TRBJ2-1, with TRBD2 matching 7 bases. Germline V gene data show CDR1 as SGHDN and CDR2 as FVKESK. V shed 4 bases and J 2 bases; nucleotides not matched to a gene: 8. This CDR3 has 16 amino acids. The CDR3 loop reads CASSPLTGGAYNEQFF. In DNA, the CDR3 is TGTGCCAGCAGCCCCCTAACGGGAGGCGCCTACAATGAGCAGTTCTTC. Full variable domain (outside the CDR3, taken from reference TRBV14 and TRBJ2-1): EAGVTQFPSHSVIEKGQTVTLRCDPISGHDNLYWYRRVMGKEIKFLLHFVKESKQDESGMPNNRFLAERTGGTYSTLKVQPAELEDSGVYFCASSPLTGGAYNEQFFGPGTRLTVL.

This chain uses TRBV4-2 with TRBJ2-6, with 7 bases matching TRBD1. CDR3 size: 16 residues. CDR1 is LGHNA, CDR2 YNFKEQ, per germline. The V gene end was trimmed by 4 bases and the J gene end by 1 base; junction bases not matched to a gene: 4. Written as DNA, the CDR3 is TGTGCCAGCAGCCGAACAGGGGCATCTGGGGCCAACGTCCTGACTTTC. Translation: CASSRTGASGANVLTF.